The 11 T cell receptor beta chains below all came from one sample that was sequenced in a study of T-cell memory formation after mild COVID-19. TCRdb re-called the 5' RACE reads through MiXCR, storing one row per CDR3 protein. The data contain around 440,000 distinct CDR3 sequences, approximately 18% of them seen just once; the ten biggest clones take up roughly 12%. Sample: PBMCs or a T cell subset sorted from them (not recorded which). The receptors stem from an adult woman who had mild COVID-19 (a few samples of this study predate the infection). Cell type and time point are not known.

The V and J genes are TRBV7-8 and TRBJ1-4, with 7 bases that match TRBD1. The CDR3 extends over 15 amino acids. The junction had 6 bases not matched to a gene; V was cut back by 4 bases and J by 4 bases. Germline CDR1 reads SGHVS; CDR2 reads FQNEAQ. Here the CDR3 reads CASSSDRARNEKLFF. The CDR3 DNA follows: TGTGCCAGCAGCTCCGACAGGGCTCGTAATGAAAAACTGTTTTTT.

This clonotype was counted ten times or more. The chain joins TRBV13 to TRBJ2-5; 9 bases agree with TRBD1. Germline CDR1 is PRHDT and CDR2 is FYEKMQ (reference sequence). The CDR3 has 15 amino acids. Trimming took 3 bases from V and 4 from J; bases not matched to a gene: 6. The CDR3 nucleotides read TGTGCCAGCAGCTTGGGACAGGGCTTCCCAGAGACCCAGTACTTC. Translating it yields CASSLGQGFPETQYF.

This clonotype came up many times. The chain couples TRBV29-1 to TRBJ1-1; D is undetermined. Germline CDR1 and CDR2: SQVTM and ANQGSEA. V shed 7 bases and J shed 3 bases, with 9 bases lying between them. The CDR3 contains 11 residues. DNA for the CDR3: TGCAGCGGAAACCGGTACACTGAAGCTTTCTTT. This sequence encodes CSGNRYTEAFF.

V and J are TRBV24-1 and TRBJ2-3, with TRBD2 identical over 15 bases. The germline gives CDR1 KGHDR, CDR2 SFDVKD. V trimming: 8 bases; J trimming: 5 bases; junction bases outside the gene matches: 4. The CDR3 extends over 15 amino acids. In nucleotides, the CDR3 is TGTGCCACCACGGGACTAGCGGGAGGAAGAGATACGCAGTATTTT. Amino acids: CATTGLAGGRDTQYF.

CDR3 DNA: TGTGCCACCAGCATGCAGGGAAACATTCAGTACTTC. It is translated as CATSMQGNIQYF. This chain links TRBV15 with TRBJ2-4; tentative D call: TRBD1 (5 bases). The CDR3 runs to 12 residues. Germline CDR1 LNHNV, CDR2 YYDKDF (reference sequence). Trimming left V 4 bases short and J 6 bases short, with 7 bases between.

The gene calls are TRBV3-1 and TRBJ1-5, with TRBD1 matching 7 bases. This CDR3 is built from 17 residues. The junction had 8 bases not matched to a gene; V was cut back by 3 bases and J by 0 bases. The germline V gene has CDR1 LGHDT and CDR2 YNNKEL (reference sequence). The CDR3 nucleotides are TGTGCCAGCAGCCAGTCGGACAGGATCCCTAGCAATCAGCCCCAGCATTTT. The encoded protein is CASSQSDRIPSNQPQHF.

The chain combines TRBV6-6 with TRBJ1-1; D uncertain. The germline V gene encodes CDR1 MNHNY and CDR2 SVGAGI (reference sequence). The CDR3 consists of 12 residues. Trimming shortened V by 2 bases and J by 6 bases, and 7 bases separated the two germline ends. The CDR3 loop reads CASSYPEAEAFF. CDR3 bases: TGTGCCAGCAGTTACCCTGAAGCTGAAGCTTTCTTT.

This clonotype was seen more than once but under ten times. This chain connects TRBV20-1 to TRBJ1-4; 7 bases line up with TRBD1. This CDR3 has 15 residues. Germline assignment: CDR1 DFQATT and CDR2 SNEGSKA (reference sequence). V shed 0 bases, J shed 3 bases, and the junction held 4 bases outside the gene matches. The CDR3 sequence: CSARDTGQSNEKLFF. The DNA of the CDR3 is TGCAGTGCTAGAGATACGGGACAGTCTAATGAAAAACTGTTTTTT.

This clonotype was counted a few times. CDR3 amino acids: CASSVEGRLAGGPQYF. CDR3 coding DNA: TGTGCCAGCAGCGTAGAGGGTCGGCTAGCGGGGGGGCCGCAGTATTTT. The chain has TRBV9 and TRBJ2-3; the match to TRBD2 covers 12 bases. The CDR3 length is 16 residues. CDR1 SGDLS and CDR2 YYNGEE come from the germline V gene. The J segment lost 10 bases and the V segment lost 0 bases, leaving 9 bases of the junction unmatched.

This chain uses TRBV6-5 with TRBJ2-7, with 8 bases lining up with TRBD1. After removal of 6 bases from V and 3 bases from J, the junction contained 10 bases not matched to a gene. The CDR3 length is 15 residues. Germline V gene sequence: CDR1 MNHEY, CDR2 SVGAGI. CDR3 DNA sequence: TGTGCCAGCAGCCAAGACAGGGGATTTTTCTACGAGCAGTACTTC. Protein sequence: CASSQDRGFFYEQYF.

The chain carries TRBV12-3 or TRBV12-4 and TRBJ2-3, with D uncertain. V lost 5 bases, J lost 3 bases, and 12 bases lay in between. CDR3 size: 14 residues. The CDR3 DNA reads TGTGCCAGCAGTAACCTCGTATCGACAGATACGCAGTATTTT. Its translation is CASSNLVSTDTQYF.